Each of the 27 T cell receptor beta chains below was sequenced from the same sample in a study of Graves' ophthalmopathy and Graves' hyperthyroidism. Beta-chain TCR CDR3 regions were amplified from RNA transcripts. Second-round multiplex PCR followed a first-round RT-PCR using HTBI primers. MiXCR, applied by TCRdb to the multiplex PCR reads, yields one record per CDR3 protein. This sample has nearly 400,000 distinct CDR3 sequences, with 18% found just once. Sequenced sample: peripheral blood. All receptors derive from a young woman with Graves' ophthalmopathy.

The rearrangement uses TRBV6-1 and TRBJ2-5; 7 bases align to TRBD2. The V segment lost 5 bases and the J segment 2 bases; nucleotides outside the gene matches: 5. This CDR3 contains 14 residues. CDR1 is MNHNS and CDR2 is SASEGT in the germline V gene. CDR3 region: CASSPLAVQETQYF. DNA for the CDR3: TGTGCCAGCAGTCCGCTAGCGGTTCAAGAGACCCAGTACTTC.

The sample holds many counts of this clonotype. This chain connects TRBV3-1 to TRBJ1-1; D not resolved. Per the germline V gene, CDR1 is LGHDT and CDR2 is YNNKEL (reference sequence). The ends were cut back, 4 bases at V and 4 bases at J, with 16 bases in the middle. The CDR3 consists of 15 residues. The CDR3 loop reads CASSLGPQTSTEAFF. The CDR3 DNA is TGTGCCAGCAGCCTTGGCCCCCAGACGAGCACTGAAGCTTTCTTT.

This clonotype appeared many times. The V call is TRBV6-5, the J call TRBJ1-1; 7 nucleotides align to TRBD1. The CDR3 covers 14 residues. Per the germline V gene, CDR1 is MNHEY and CDR2 is SVGAGI. The junction had 4 bases not matched to a gene; V was cut back by 2 bases and J by 4 bases. CDR3 region: CASSYRQGGTEAFF. The CDR3 DNA is TGTGCCAGCAGTTACCGACAGGGCGGCACTGAAGCTTTCTTT.

This chain uses TRBV5-1 with TRBJ1-2, with D tentatively TRBD1 (5 bases). The germline V gene encodes CDR1 SGHRS and CDR2 YFSETQ. Trimming took 0 bases from V and 4 from J, leaving 10 bases between them. This CDR3 region has 14 residues. CDR3 nucleotide sequence: TGCGCCAGCAGCTTGGTAGCAGGGTCCTATGGCTACACCTTC. Residues: CASSLVAGSYGYTF.

This clonotype was seen at least ten times. This chain joins TRBV12-3 or TRBV12-4 and TRBJ2-5, with 8 bases identical to TRBD1. This CDR3 has 15 residues. Unmatched junction bases numbered 9, after V lost 8 bases and J lost 1 base. The CDR3 DNA is TGTGCCAGCGGTCCACGACAGGGGATCCAAGAGACCCAGTACTTC. This codes for CASGPRQGIQETQYF.

This clonotype was counted ten times or more. This chain connects TRBV30 to TRBJ1-1; no firm D call. The length of the CDR3 is 10 residues. CDR1 and CDR2 (germline): GTSNPN, SVGIG (reference sequence). V lost 5 bases, J lost 8 bases, and 9 bases lay in between. CDR3 nucleotide sequence: TGTGCCTGGGGGAATCTAGAAGCTTTCTTT. Residues: CAWGNLEAFF.

The chain uses TRBV27 and TRBJ2-7; D remains unclear. This CDR3 contains 17 residues. V lost 4 bases and J lost 4, with 23 bases in between. The germline gives CDR1 MNHEY, CDR2 SMNVEV (reference sequence). The CDR3: CASSSRSGVEQMYEQYF. Written as DNA, the CDR3 is TGTGCCAGCAGTTCCCGATCCGGAGTAGAGCAGATGTACGAGCAGTACTTC.

This sequence joins TRBV27 and TRBJ1-5; D is possibly TRBD1 (5 bases). The CDR3 extends over 15 amino acids. Trimming left V 5 bases short and J 7 bases short, with 18 bases between. CDR1 is MNHEY and CDR2 is SMNVEV in the germline V gene (reference sequence). CDR3 residues: CASSPGWGGRQPQHF. Written as DNA, the CDR3 is TGTGCCAGCAGTCCTGGGTGGGGGGGGAGACAGCCCCAGCATTTT.

CDR3 bases: TGTGCCAGCAGTGGACAGGGAGAGCAGCCCCAGCATTTT. It is translated as CASSGQGEQPQHF. The chain links TRBV2 to TRBJ1-5, with 7 bases fitting TRBD1. This CDR3 contains 13 residues. Germline V gene data show CDR1 as SNHLY and CDR2 as FYNNEI. Trimming at V came to 4 bases and at J to 7 bases, leaving 4 bases not matched to a gene. Full variable domain (remainder filled in from reference TRBV2 and TRBJ1-5): EPEVTQTPSHQVTQMGQEVILRCVPISNHLYFYWYRQILGQKVEFLVSFYNNEISEKSEIFDDQFSVERPDGSNFTLKIRSTKLEDSAMYFCASSGQGEQPQHFGDGTRLSIL.

This clonotype was counted ten times or more. V usage is TRBV7-3 and J usage is TRBJ1-1; 7 nucleotides align to TRBD1. This CDR3 has 15 amino acids. With V trimmed by 5 bases and J by 0 bases, 6 bases remained unmatched. The germline V gene encodes CDR1 SGHTA and CDR2 FQGTGA. CDR3 region: CASSPGGFLNTEAFF. In nucleotides, the CDR3 is TGTGCCAGCAGCCCAGGGGGGTTTCTGAACACTGAAGCTTTCTTT.

The rearrangement joins TRBV20-1 to TRBJ2-5; D is uncertain. Germline V lookup: CDR1 DFQATT, CDR2 SNEGSKA (reference sequence). Trimming took 0 bases from V and 5 from J, leaving 10 bases between them. The CDR3 has 13 amino acids. The CDR3: CSAREVQRETQYF. CDR3 in DNA: TGCAGTGCTAGAGAGGTACAGAGGGAGACCCAGTACTTC.

This clonotype was counted at least ten times. The chain carries TRBV6-2 or TRBV6-3 and TRBJ1-6; no clear D. Per the germline V gene, CDR1 is MNHEY and CDR2 is SVGEGT. V lost 5 bases, J lost 6 bases, and 11 bases lay in between. The CDR3 loop spans 14 amino acids. CDR3 region: CASSPYSVNSPLHF. CDR3 coding DNA: TGTGCCAGCAGTCCTTACAGCGTTAATTCACCCCTCCACTTT.

This clonotype was found many times. The gene calls are TRBV10-3 and TRBJ2-5, with TRBD2 matching over 8 bases. After removal of 10 bases from V and 4 bases from J, the junction contained 11 bases not matched to a gene. The germline V gene has CDR1 ENHRY and CDR2 SYGVKD. The CDR3 is 14 residues long. The DNA of the CDR3 is TGTGCCACCATGAGGAGCGGGGGAGCAGAGACCCAGTACTTC. This gives the protein CATMRSGGAETQYF.

This clonotype was picked up many times. The chain combines TRBV6-5 with TRBJ1-5; D gene unclear. Germline assignment: CDR1 MNHEY and CDR2 SVGAGI. The CDR3 has 13 amino acids. With 2 bases removed from V and 2 bases from J, the gap between germline ends came to 4 bases. CDR3 sequence reads: CASSYGRNQPQHF. The CDR3 DNA follows: TGTGCCAGCAGTTACGGGCGCAATCAGCCCCAGCATTTT.

This clonotype was seen repeatedly, ten times or more. This chain connects TRBV6-2 or TRBV6-3 to TRBJ2-7; D possibly corresponds to TRBD1 (5 bases). CDR1 is MNHEY, CDR2 SVGEGT, per germline. V was cut by 6 bases and J by 2 bases, with 11 bases left in between. The CDR3 is 13 amino acids. CDR3 sequence (DNA): TGTGCCAGCAGCCGGGCAGGGACCTACGAGCAGTACTTC. Residues: CASSRAGTYEQYF.

This clonotype was found many times. The chain has TRBV6-1 and TRBJ1-1; D possibly corresponds to TRBD1 (5 bases). This CDR3 comprises 14 residues. Germline V CDR1 and CDR2: MNHNS, SASEGT. The ends were cut back, 6 bases at V and 1 base at J, with 12 bases in the middle. The CDR3 bases are TGTGCCAGCAGCTGGGGGGGTGGGAACACTGAAGCTTTCTTT. Translation: CASSWGGGNTEAFF.

This clonotype was picked up many times. This chain uses TRBV12-3 or TRBV12-4 with TRBJ1-2, with D possibly TRBD1 on 6 matching bases. The CDR3 is 14 amino acids. Trimming cost V 1 base and J 8 bases, with 14 bases left between them. This CDR3 is CASSLERGAGGYTF. In DNA, the CDR3 is TGTGCCAGCAGTTTAGAAAGGGGGGCGGGCGGCTACACCTTC.

This clonotype was observed many times. The gene calls are TRBV5-6 and TRBJ1-1; 7 bases map to TRBD1. Germline CDR1 and CDR2: SGHDT and YYEEEE. V lost 4 bases and J lost 1; bases outside the gene matches: 7. The CDR3 spans 15 residues. This chain's CDR3 is CASSLTGTRNTEAFF. As DNA, the CDR3 is TGTGCCAGCAGCCTGACAGGGACGAGGAACACTGAAGCTTTCTTT.

This clonotype has a count of ten or more. The rearrangement links TRBV29-1 to TRBJ2-5, with D unclear. The CDR3 sequence is 10 residues long. The V end lost 7 bases, the J end lost 5 bases, and 8 bases lay between the germline ends. Looked up from germline, CDR1 is SQVTM and CDR2 is ANQGSEA. CDR3 in amino acids: CSAPGETQYF. The CDR3 nucleotides are TGCAGCGCCCCTGGGGAGACCCAGTACTTC.

The rearrangement links TRBV6-2 or TRBV6-3 to TRBJ2-5; D perhaps matches TRBD2 (6 bases). Germline CDR1 is MNHEY and CDR2 is SVGEGT. CDR3 size: 14 residues. Trimming left V 3 bases short and J 2 bases short, with 10 bases between. CDR3 nucleotide sequence: TGTGCCAGCAGTTATGGACTACAACAAGAGACCCAGTACTTC. Encoded protein: CASSYGLQQETQYF.

This clonotype appeared many times. This chain connects TRBV11-2 to TRBJ2-5, with 13 bases that match TRBD2. Germline CDR1 and CDR2: SGHAT and FQNNGV. V shed 8 bases and J 1 base; nucleotides not matched to a gene: 19. The CDR3 sequence is 20 residues long. The CDR3 DNA follows: TGTGCCAGCGGAGGATGGTTCGTGCGCGGGACTAGCGGGATCCAAGAGACCCAGTACTTC. Translated, it gives CASGGWFVRGTSGIQETQYF.

This clonotype was seen repeatedly, ten times or more. The chain employs TRBV28 and TRBJ2-2, with TRBD2 matching over 7 bases. This CDR3 spans 18 amino acids. V lost 4 bases to trimming and J lost 6 bases; unmatched junction nucleotides: 17. CDR1 and CDR2 (germline): MDHEN, SYDVKM. In DNA form, the CDR3 reads TGTGCCAGCAGTTCCGCCTCCGGGACTATTTATGCGGCCGGGGAGCTGTTTTTT. It codes for CASSSASGTIYAAGELFF.

This clonotype was recorded at least ten times. The genes are TRBV4-1 and TRBJ2-7; a possible D gene is TRBD1 (5 bases). The germline CDR1 and CDR2 sequences are MGHRA and YSYEKL. CDR3 size: 15 residues. V shed 3 bases and J shed 0 bases, with 12 bases lying between them. For the CDR3, the DNA is TGCGCCAGCAGCCACCCCGACAGACTCTCCTACGAGCAGTACTTC. Translated, it gives CASSHPDRLSYEQYF.

This clonotype was detected many times. This may come from a read error, since a much larger clone is one base off. This chain joins TRBV6-1 and TRBJ2-2; 8 bases match TRBD2. The CDR3 runs 14 residues. Germline V lookup: CDR1 MNHNS, CDR2 SASEGT. This CDR3 reads CATQREMRTGELCF. In DNA, the CDR3 is TGTGCCACCCAGCGGGAGATGAGAACCGGGGAGCTGTGTTTT.

This clonotype appeared many times. The chain uses TRBV11-2 and TRBJ2-6; possibly TRBD1 for D (5 bases). V gave up 4 bases and J gave up 6 bases, with 10 bases separating them. The germline gives CDR1 SGHAT, CDR2 FQNNGV. The CDR3 runs 14 residues. CDR3 DNA sequence: TGTGCCAGCAGCTCCCGACAGACGGCCAACGTCCTGACTTTC. Translating gives CASSSRQTANVLTF.

This clonotype was recorded at least ten times. The chain joins TRBV2 to TRBJ2-7, with D perhaps matching TRBD2 (7 bases). Trimming pared 7 bases from V and 1 base from J, leaving 17 bases between. This CDR3 is built from 15 residues. Germline V gene data show CDR1 as SNHLY and CDR2 as FYNNEI. The CDR3 reads CASKRGEGSSYEQYF. The DNA of the CDR3 is TGTGCCAGCAAGAGGGGGGAGGGGAGTTCCTACGAGCAGTACTTC.

This clonotype showed up many times. The chain couples TRBV20-1 to TRBJ1-1; D unresolved. The CDR3 is 12 residues long. Germline values: CDR1 DFQATT, CDR2 SNEGSKA (reference sequence). The V and J ends lost 6 bases and 10 bases respectively, with 18 bases between them. The CDR3 nucleotides are TGCAGTGCGTGGACGCACTTAACGGCAGCTTTCTTT. Translating gives CSAWTHLTAAFF.